The T cell receptor (beta chain) described here comes from a study of molecular identifiers for immune sequencing clone quantification. General observations from the study: Investigators reportedly could detect spiked Jurkat TCR RNA from one cell among some 940,000 naive cells. Clonotypes topping 20 RNA copies carried over 97% of effector molecules but under 1% of naive ones. Identical TCR molecules sharing a barcode could underestimate highly expanded clone sizes.

This clonotype was seen a handful of times. The antigen is undetermined. Libraries of bulk TCR were made by previously described methods (with listed TCR primers). TCRdb recomputed calls from the PCR reads with MiXCR, one row per CDR3 protein. The sample consists of approximately 500,000 distinct CDR3 sequences, around 21% of them appearing once. CDR3 size: 16 residues. Germline-derived CDR1 and CDR2 are KGHDR and SFDVKD. The germline V and J ends were trimmed by 0 bases and 3 bases, with 11 bases remaining between them. This chain uses TRBV24-1 with TRBJ2-1; tentative D call: TRBD2 (6 bases). The sequencing sample was made of naive CD8+ T cells from blood, with Jurkat cell RNA spiked in. This sample's subset: FACS-sorted CD8+CD4-CCR7+CD45RA+ naive T cells. This receptor was obtained from a human donor in good health. Some libraries in this study had Jurkat cell RNA spiked in. This chain's CDR3 is CATSDLQRGNYNEQFF. CDR3 nucleotide sequence: TGTGCCACCAGTGATTTGCAGCGCGGGAACTACAATGAGCAGTTCTTC.